The rows below give T cell receptor beta chains drawn from one sample of a study of T cells in tuberculosis. This table comes from immunoSEQ multiplex PCR, and its TCRdb copy is limited to in-frame clones, with some not included. The sample lists about 38,000 clones, roughly 94% occurring once. The sequencing used PBMCs, collected at tuberculosis diagnosis. These receptors were collected from an adult with tuberculosis. CDR3s include the opening cysteine and the closing phenylalanine or tryptophan. A D gene is named only where the DNA matches it firmly. Where a row states a size, it is once, few, many or the class of an expanded clone; other rows omit it.

NA	NA	TRBV29-1	TRBJ2-2	CSVALGTTNTGELFF	TGCAGCGTCGCTTTGGGGACAACGAACACCGGGGAGCTGTTTTTT
NA	TRBD1	TRBV11-2	TRBJ1-2	CASSFETGGYGYTF	TGTGCCAGCAGCTTCGAGACAGGGGGTTATGGCTACACCTTC
once	NA	TRBV5-8	TRBJ1-1	CASSLEYSMNTEAFF	TGTGCCAGCAGCTTGGAATACAGCATGAACACTGAAGCTTTCTTT
NA	NA	TRBV4-3	TRBJ1-4	CASSQGLSGAEKLFF	TGCGCCAGCAGCCAAGGGTTATCGGGTGCGGAAAAACTGTTTTTT
once	TRBD1	TRBV18	TRBJ2-1	CASSPLGQARYNEQFF	TGTGCCAGCTCACCACTGGGACAGGCGCGGTACAATGAGCAGTTCTTC
NA	NA	TRBV6-6	TRBJ2-2	CASSYERYTGELFF	TGTGCCAGCAGTTATGAGAGATATACCGGGGAGCTGTTTTTT
NA	NA	TRBV5-4	TRBJ2-5	CASSLAWSGGETQYF	TGTGCCAGCAGCTTGGCCTGGTCCGGCGGAGAGACCCAGTACTTC
NA	NA	TRBV5-1	TRBJ1-2	CASSLGQINYGYTF	TGCGCCAGCAGCTTGGGACAGATAAACTATGGCTACACCTTC
NA	NA	TRBV10-3	TRBJ2-3	CATGGRTDTQYF	TGTGCCACCGGGGGGCGCACAGATACGCAGTATTTT
few	TRBD2	TRBV7-6	TRBJ2-3	CASSPASGHTDTQYF	TGTGCCAGCAGCCCCGCTAGCGGTCACACAGATACGCAGTATTTT
NA	NA	TRBV5-1	TRBJ1-2	CASSVQVNYGYTF	TGCGCCAGCAGCGTTCAGGTGAACTATGGCTACACCTTC
NA	TRBD2	TRBV11-2	TRBJ2-4	CASSYASGGSIAKNIQYF	TGTGCCAGCAGCTACGCTAGCGGGGGGTCGATAGCCAAAAACATTCAGTACTTC
NA	NA	TRBV5-1	TRBJ2-7	CASSPMGQGLSYEQYF	TGCGCCAGCAGTCCTATGGGGCAGGGACTCTCCTACGAGCAGTACTTC